These 10 T cell receptor beta chains came from one sample sequenced in a study of CD8 T cells in ankylosing spondylitis. From the 5' RACE reads, TCRdb called clonotypes with MiXCR, one entry per CDR3 protein. The sample contains 250,000 to 350,000 distinct CDR3 sequences, around 20% of which appear only once. Specimen: blood, either unsorted or a sorted T cell fraction (not recorded which). These receptors came from a male donor with ankylosing spondylitis or in good health (not recorded which).

The table lists this clonotype with a few counts. The rearrangement joins TRBV20-1 to TRBJ2-5; TRBD1 matches at 7 bases. V was pared by 6 bases and J by 5 bases, with 9 bases of the junction left unmatched. This CDR3 region has 13 residues. Germline V lookup: CDR1 DFQATT, CDR2 SNEGSKA (reference sequence). The CDR3 here is CSAQGRGGETQYF. CDR3 bases: TGCAGTGCCCAGGGCCGAGGGGGCGAGACCCAGTACTTC.

In its sample, this clonotype was seen a few times. The chain couples TRBV3-1 to TRBJ2-5; D is unclear. V lost 3 bases and J 5 bases, leaving 10 bases between the germline ends. CDR3 length: 13 residues. CDR1 is LGHDT and CDR2 is YNNKEL in the germline V gene (reference sequence). The chain's CDR3 is CASSQSQWETQYF. As DNA, the CDR3 is TGTGCCAGCAGCCAGAGCCAGTGGGAGACCCAGTACTTC.

This chain uses TRBV29-1 with TRBJ1-2; tentative D call: TRBD1 (5 bases). Per the germline V gene, CDR1 is SQVTM and CDR2 is ANQGSEA. CDR3 length: 14 residues. Trimming pared 4 bases from V and 2 bases from J, leaving 14 bases between. CDR3 nucleotide sequence: TGCAGCGTTGGATTACAGGAAGGGAACTATGGCTACACCTTC. Translation: CSVGLQEGNYGYTF.

V and J are TRBV4-2 and TRBJ2-5; D perhaps matches TRBD2 (5 bases). Germline loops: CDR1 LGHNA, CDR2 YNFKEQ. This CDR3 has 14 amino acids. The V end was cut by 4 bases, the J end by 2 bases, with 11 bases between. The CDR3 loop reads CASSPELGQETQYF. Here the CDR3 DNA reads TGTGCCAGCAGCCCCGAACTAGGTCAAGAGACCCAGTACTTC.

As DNA, the CDR3 is TGCGCCAGCAGCTTGGCCGGGTCTTACGAGACCCAGTACTTC. Protein: CASSLAGSYETQYF. This rearrangement joins TRBV5-1 to TRBJ2-5; no reliable D call. V dropped 0 bases and J dropped 5 bases, with 11 bases sitting between them. The CDR3 totals 14 residues. The germline gives CDR1 SGHRS, CDR2 YFSETQ.

V usage is TRBV29-1 and J usage is TRBJ2-1, with 8 nucleotides matching TRBD1. The CDR3 consists of 13 residues. From germline, CDR1 is SQVTM and CDR2 ANQGSEA. The V and J ends lost 6 bases and 4 bases, in that order; junction bases with no gene match: 5. CDR3 protein: CSVQGAFYNEQFF. The CDR3 DNA is TGCAGCGTGCAGGGGGCTTTTTACAATGAGCAGTTCTTC.

The DNA for the CDR3 is TGCGCCAGCAGCCAAGCAGTAGCGGGAGTATCAGTCGAGCAGTACGTC. Encoded protein: CASSQAVAGVSVEQYV. The chain carries TRBV4-1 and TRBJ2-7, with 9 bases matching TRBD2. The CDR3 has 16 amino acids. Germline CDR1 MGHRA, CDR2 YSYEKL. The junction had 10 bases not matched to a gene; V was cut back by 1 base and J by 6 bases.

A word on this clonotype: A much larger clone lies a single base off, so this may be a read error. The rearrangement uses TRBV6-1 and TRBJ2-1; maybe TRBD1 (5 bases). With 10 bases removed from V and 10 bases from J, the gap between germline ends came to 14 bases. Germline V gene lookup returns CDR1 MNHNS and CDR2 SASEGT. CDR3 length: 11 residues. The CDR3 coding sequence is TGTGCCACCCAGACAGTCGAGGAGCAGTTCTTC. Translated, it gives CATQTVEEQFF.

V and J are TRBV3-1 and TRBJ2-2; 9 nucleotides line up with TRBD2. Unmatched junction bases numbered 4, after V lost 1 base and J lost 4 bases. CDR3 size: 16 residues. The germline V gene has CDR1 LGHDT and CDR2 YNNKEL (reference sequence). The CDR3: CASSQGAGGGTGELFF. The CDR3 DNA is TGTGCCAGCAGCCAAGGAGCGGGAGGAGGCACCGGGGAGCTGTTTTTT.

CDR3 nucleotides: TGCGCCAGCAGACCACAGCTCGACGGGAGCACTGAAGCTTTCTTT. Its translation: CASRPQLDGSTEAFF. V gene TRBV5-1 combines with J gene TRBJ1-1; D uncertain. CDR3 length: 15 residues. CDR1 SGHRS and CDR2 YFSETQ come from the germline V gene. The V and J ends lost 5 bases and 4 bases respectively, with 18 bases between them.